A single sample is the source of the 23 T cell receptor beta chains below, sequenced in a study of blood T cells in healthy people across ages. The authors ran a second PCR of about 6 to 11 cycles using a sample-barcoded 5' primer and a J-beta primer mix. TCRdb re-called the 5' RACE reads through MiXCR, storing one row per CDR3 protein. The sample gives about 780,000 distinct CDR3 sequences, 20% to 30% of which show up once; about 2.9% is in the top ten. The sample was also reused in another study, on T cells of mothers and their children.

Specimen: blood. The receptors were sampled from a boy aged 5-17 years in good health.

The CDR3 DNA reads as TGTGCCAGCAGCCAAGATTTGGAGGGGGCGCAGTACTTC. Amino acid sequence: CASSQDLEGAQYF. The gene calls are TRBV3-1 and TRBJ2-7; perhaps TRBD1 as D (7 bases). Germline CDR1 is LGHDT and CDR2 is YNNKEL (reference sequence). V lost 0 bases and J 9 bases, leaving 12 bases between the germline ends. The CDR3 is made up of 13 amino acids.

The table lists this clonotype with a few counts. The chain carries TRBV4-1 and TRBJ2-5, with TRBD2 matching 9 bases. From germline, CDR1 is MGHRA and CDR2 YSYEKL. V trimming: 4 bases; J trimming: 9 bases; junction bases outside the gene matches: 15. The CDR3 runs to 16 residues. The CDR3 sequence: CASSRTLAGIEFAQYF. The CDR3 DNA sequence: TGCGCCAGCAGCCGCACCCTAGCGGGGATAGAGTTCGCCCAGTACTTC.

The V and J genes are TRBV9 and TRBJ2-6, with D possibly being TRBD1 (5 bases). The ends were cut back, 4 bases at V and 0 bases at J, with 11 bases in the middle. CDR1 is SGDLS, CDR2 YYNGEE, per germline. The CDR3 loop spans 16 amino acids. The CDR3 region has the DNA TGTGCCAGCAGCCTTGGGGCCTCCTCTGGGGCCAACGTCCTGACTTTC. Encoded protein: CASSLGASSGANVLTF.

Only a few counts were recorded for this clonotype. This chain links TRBV7-3 with TRBJ2-3; D is ambiguous. The CDR3 sequence is 17 residues long. From germline, CDR1 is SGHTA and CDR2 FQGTGA. Trimming stripped 1 base from V and 0 bases from J, with 14 bases between. The CDR3 region is CASSLSVGSTSTDTQYF. DNA for the CDR3: TGTGCCAGCAGCTTAAGTGTGGGAAGCACTAGCACAGATACGCAGTATTTT.

This chain links TRBV7-9 with TRBJ1-4; 9 bases fit TRBD1. There are 14 residues in the CDR3. With 5 bases clipped from V and 8 bases from J, the junction kept 6 bases outside the gene matches. Per germline, CDR1 SEHNR and CDR2 FQNEAQ (reference sequence). This CDR3 is CASSKQGAGEKLFF. DNA of the CDR3: TGTGCCAGCAGCAAACAGGGGGCGGGGGAAAAACTGTTTTTT.

The rearrangement joins TRBV20-1 to TRBJ2-5; TRBD2 aligns across 8 bases. CDR3 size: 17 residues. V lost 0 bases, J lost 5 bases, and 14 bases stayed unmatched. CDR1 is DFQATT, CDR2 SNEGSKA, per germline (reference sequence). CDR3 bases: TGCAGTGCTAGAGATAGTTCGAAAAGCGGGAGTTCGGAGACCCAGTACTTC. This codes for CSARDSSKSGSSETQYF.

The chain uses TRBV29-1 and TRBJ2-7; maybe TRBD1 (5 bases). CDR1 and CDR2 from the germline V gene are SQVTM and ANQGSEA. V was pared by 7 bases and J by 4 bases, with 14 bases between. The CDR3 totals 12 residues. CDR3 residues: CSAETDEYEQYF. The CDR3 DNA follows: TGCAGCGCTGAGACAGACGAATACGAGCAGTACTTC.

V and J are TRBV5-1 and TRBJ2-3, with 8 nucleotides matching TRBD2. The CDR3 length is 15 residues. The junction had 8 bases not matched to a gene; V was cut back by 4 bases and J by 4 bases. Germline CDR1 reads SGHRS; CDR2 reads YFSETQ. The CDR3 nucleotides read TGCGCCAGCAGCCCTCAGCGGGGGTTGGCAGATACGCAGTATTTT. Its protein is CASSPQRGLADTQYF.

This clonotype was found a few times. V is TRBV20-1 and J is TRBJ2-7, with 7 bases identical to TRBD1. There are 13 residues in the CDR3. V lost 5 bases and J lost 6; bases outside the gene matches: 10. The germline CDR1 and CDR2 sequences are DFQATT and SNEGSKA (reference sequence). CDR3 coding DNA: TGCAGTGCTCGGGACAGAGGCCTCTCCGAGCAGTACTTC. It codes for CSARDRGLSEQYF.

This clonotype has at least ten counts. The chain links TRBV10-3 to TRBJ2-5; the D gene is possibly TRBD2 (6 bases). The CDR3 extends over 12 amino acids. Germline assignment: CDR1 ENHRY and CDR2 SYGVKD. Trimming stripped 4 bases from V and 4 bases from J, with 7 bases between. The CDR3 reads CAISVGGETQYF. The CDR3 nucleotides are TGTGCCATCAGTGTCGGGGGAGAGACCCAGTACTTC.

This sequence joins TRBV6-6 and TRBJ1-5; D unresolved. With 5 bases removed from V and 4 bases from J, the gap between germline ends came to 18 bases. The germline CDR1 and CDR2 sequences are MNHNY and SVGAGI (reference sequence). There are 16 residues in the CDR3. The CDR3 DNA sequence: TGTGCCAGCAGTCCCGGAAAGGCAAATTCAAATCAGCCCCAGCATTTT. Translated, it gives CASSPGKANSNQPQHF.

The chain combines TRBV7-9 with TRBJ2-1; no clear D gene. The J call is doubtful: the DNA matches TRBJ2-7 better. CDR1 and CDR2 (germline): SEHNR, FQNEAQ (reference sequence). CDR3 length: 15 residues. CDR3 residues: CASTSSPAPPYEQYF. The CDR3 DNA reads as TGTGCCAGCACCTCCTCCCCGGCCCCTCCCTACGAGCAGTACTTC.

This clonotype showed up just a few times. The chain uses TRBV12-3 or TRBV12-4 and TRBJ2-4; D ambiguous. This CDR3 comprises 15 residues. V was trimmed by 7 bases and J by 0 bases, leaving 13 bases between them. The CDR3 DNA follows: TGTGCCAGCAACCCCTCCCCGGTAGCCAAAAACATTCAGTACTTC. It is translated as CASNPSPVAKNIQYF.

The rearrangement uses TRBV10-3 and TRBJ2-5, with D maybe TRBD1 (5 bases). The end of the DNA fits TRBJ2-7 better, so the J call may be wrong. Per germline, CDR1 ENHRY and CDR2 SYGVKD. The CDR3 length is 14 residues. The CDR3 coding sequence is TGTGCCATCAGTGATGTCGCAGGGTCGTCCGAGCAGTACTTC. It translates to CAISDVAGSSEQYF.

This chain links TRBV30 with TRBJ1-4, with D uncertain. Germline assignment: CDR1 GTSNPN and CDR2 SVGIG (reference sequence). The CDR3 sequence is 14 residues long. Trimming took off 0 bases at V and 5 bases at J, with 10 bases between the two ends. The CDR3 loop reads CAWSVQGSNEKLFF. CDR3 bases: TGTGCCTGGAGTGTACAAGGGTCCAATGAAAAACTGTTTTTT. Combining the CDR3 with reference TRBV30 and TRBJ1-4 gives the whole variable domain SQTIHQWPATLVQPVGSPLSLECTVEGTSNPNLYWYRQAAGRGLQLLFYSVGIGQISSEVPQNLSASRPQDRQFILSSKKLLLSDSGFYLCAWSVQGSNEKLFFGSGTQLSVL.

The V and J genes are TRBV28 and TRBJ2-5; 7 bases fit TRBD1. The J call may not be correct, given that the DNA end is closer to TRBJ2-7. The germline gives CDR1 MDHEN, CDR2 SYDVKM. The CDR3 extends over 14 amino acids. CDR3 in DNA: TGTGCCAGCAGTTTTAGGGGGCCCTCCTACGAGCAGTACTTC. Residues: CASSFRGPSYEQYF.

The chain recombines TRBV2 with TRBJ1-5, with D unclear. This CDR3 spans 13 amino acids. CDR1 is SNHLY and CDR2 is FYNNEI in the germline V gene. V was pared by 7 bases and J by 3 bases, with 10 bases between. The CDR3 sequence: CASNPGINQPQHF. CDR3 in DNA: TGTGCCAGCAACCCGGGGATCAATCAGCCCCAGCATTTT.

The rearrangement links TRBV14 to TRBJ2-5; unclear D gene. Between the trimmed V and J ends, which lost 4 bases and 6 bases, there was a span of 21 bases. Germline CDR1 SGHDN, CDR2 FVKESK. The CDR3 spans 16 residues. CDR3 bases: TGTGCCAGCAGCCTATTTAATTGGCAGCAGGTGAAGACCCAGTACTTC. It encodes CASSLFNWQQVKTQYF.

The CDR3 coding sequence is TGTGCCATCAGCGGGGGGGTGACGCGTGGCTACACCTTC. Translated, it gives CAISGGVTRGYTF. The chain uses TRBV10-3 and TRBJ1-2; D may be TRBD1 (5 bases). Trimming stripped 6 bases from V and 7 bases from J, with 15 bases between. The CDR3 contains 13 residues. Per the germline V gene, CDR1 is ENHRY and CDR2 is SYGVKD.

The chain combines TRBV14 with TRBJ2-5; TRBD1 agrees at 7 bases. There are 16 residues in the CDR3. Germline V gene data show CDR1 as SGHDN and CDR2 as FVKESK. The ends lost 3 bases at V and 0 bases at J; junction bases unmatched: 7. Written as DNA, the CDR3 is TGTGCCAGCAGCCACAGACAGGGACCTTACCAAGAGACCCAGTACTTC. It is translated as CASSHRQGPYQETQYF.

The chain combines TRBV7-2 with TRBJ2-6; a possible D gene is TRBD1 (5 bases). The germline V and J ends were trimmed by 5 bases and 2 bases, with 13 bases remaining between them. CDR1 is SGHTA, CDR2 FQGNSA, per germline. This CDR3 has 16 residues. This chain's CDR3 is CASSPGAFAGANVLTF. CDR3 DNA sequence: TGTGCCAGCAGCCCTGGGGCATTCGCTGGGGCCAACGTCCTGACTTTC.

This clonotype was counted between two and nine times. The chain has TRBV12-3 or TRBV12-4 and TRBJ2-4; D is ambiguous. The length of the CDR3 is 13 residues. Trimming removed 6 bases from V and 4 bases from J, with 10 bases in between. CDR3 sequence (DNA): TGTGCCAGCAGCCCCGTGGGTAAAAACATTCAGTACTTC. The encoded protein is CASSPVGKNIQYF.

This clonotype was detected a few times. The gene calls are TRBV7-9 and TRBJ2-5; the match to TRBD2 covers 11 bases. This CDR3 is 17 amino acids long. CDR1 and CDR2 (germline): SEHNR, FQNEAQ (reference sequence). The ends lost 5 bases at V and 0 bases at J; junction bases unmatched: 8. The chain's CDR3 is CASSRTIAGGNQETQYF. In DNA form, the CDR3 reads TGTGCCAGCAGCAGGACGATAGCGGGGGGGAACCAAGAGACCCAGTACTTC.